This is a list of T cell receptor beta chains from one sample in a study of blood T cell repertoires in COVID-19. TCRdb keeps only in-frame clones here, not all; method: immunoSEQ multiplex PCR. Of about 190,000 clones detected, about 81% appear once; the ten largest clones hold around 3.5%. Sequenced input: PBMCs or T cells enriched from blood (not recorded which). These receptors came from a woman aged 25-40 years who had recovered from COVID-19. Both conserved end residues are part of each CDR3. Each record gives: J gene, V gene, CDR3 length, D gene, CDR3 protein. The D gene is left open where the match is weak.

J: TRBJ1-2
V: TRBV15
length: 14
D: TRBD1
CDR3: CATSGQVIPYGYTF

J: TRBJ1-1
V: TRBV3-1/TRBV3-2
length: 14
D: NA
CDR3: CASSHSRGNTEAFF

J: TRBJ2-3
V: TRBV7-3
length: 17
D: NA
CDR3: CASSSSGGEHSTDTQYF

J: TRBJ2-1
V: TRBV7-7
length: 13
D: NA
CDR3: CASSRHGQLRQFF

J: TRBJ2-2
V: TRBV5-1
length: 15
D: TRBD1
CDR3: CASSLGDRENGELFF

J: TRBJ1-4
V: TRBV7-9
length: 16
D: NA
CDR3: CASSLAQLGVNEKLFF

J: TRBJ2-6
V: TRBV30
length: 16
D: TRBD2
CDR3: CAWSRGGPTGANVLTF

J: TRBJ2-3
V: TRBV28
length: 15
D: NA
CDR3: CASSPAATGTDTQYF

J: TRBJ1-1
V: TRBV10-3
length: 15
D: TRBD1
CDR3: CAISESGQGWTEAFF

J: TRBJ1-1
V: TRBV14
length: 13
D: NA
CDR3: CASRPTGNTEAFF

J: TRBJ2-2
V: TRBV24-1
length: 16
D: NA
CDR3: CVTSDVGVARTGELFF

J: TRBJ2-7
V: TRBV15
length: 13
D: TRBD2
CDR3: CATSRGEGVEQYF